These 23 T cell receptor beta chains were all obtained from the same sample, sequenced in a study of CD8 T cells in ankylosing spondylitis. Each CDR3 protein gets one entry after TCRdb re-called the 5' RACE reads with MiXCR. This sample yields around 890,000 distinct CDR3 sequences, of which 12% are seen a single time; 0.51% belongs to the top ten. No antigen has been identified for these receptors. Study-wide results and caveats: Seemingly distinctive of ankylosing spondylitis blood was a TCR beta motif formed by eight highly homologous variants.

Sequenced: blood, either unsorted or a sorted T cell fraction (not recorded which). The source is a male donor with ankylosing spondylitis.

J is TRBJ1-2 and V is TRBV5-1; D may be TRBD1 (5 bases). The CDR3 length is 13 residues. Trimming shortened V by 4 bases and J by 4 bases, and 11 bases separated the two germline ends. Per the germline V gene, CDR1 is SGHRS and CDR2 is YFSETQ. In DNA form, the CDR3 reads TGCGCCAGCAGCACGGGACGGTCCTATGGCTACACCTTC. Encoded protein: CASSTGRSYGYTF. Full variable domain (missing parts from reference TRBV5-1 and TRBJ1-2): KAGVTQTPRYLIKTRGQQVTLSCSPISGHRSVSWYQQTPGQGLQFLFEYFSETQRNKGNFPGRFSGRQFSNSRSEMNVSTLELGDSALYLCASSTGRSYGYTFGSGTRLTVV.

This clonotype was counted at least ten times. V gene TRBV12-3 or TRBV12-4 combines with J gene TRBJ1-5, with TRBD1 identical over 7 bases. This CDR3 is 14 amino acids long. The trim removed 2 bases at V and 6 bases at J, leaving 4 bases unmatched. The CDR3 region is CASSLIQGIQPQHF. In DNA, the CDR3 is TGTGCCAGCAGTTTAATACAGGGGATTCAGCCCCAGCATTTT.

The V call is TRBV5-1, the J call TRBJ2-3; TRBD2 matches 9 bases. After removal of 0 bases from V and 9 bases from J, the junction contained 8 bases not matched to a gene. The CDR3 totals 15 residues. Germline CDR1 reads SGHRS; CDR2 reads YFSETQ. CDR3 amino acids: CASSLVAGGRGTQYF. The DNA of the CDR3 is TGCGCCAGCAGCTTGGTTGCGGGGGGGAGAGGAACGCAGTATTTT.

This clonotype has just a few counts. This chain uses TRBV20-1 with TRBJ2-3; 8 bases fit TRBD2. With V trimmed by 3 bases and J by 0 bases, 11 bases remained unmatched. CDR3 length: 17 residues. CDR1 and CDR2 from the germline V gene are DFQATT and SNEGSKA (reference sequence). The CDR3 protein is CSASHTGGPHSTDTQYF. In nucleotides, the CDR3 is TGCAGTGCTAGTCATACGGGAGGGCCGCATAGCACAGATACGCAGTATTTT.

The J gene is TRBJ2-1, the V gene TRBV5-1; 10 bases are shared with TRBD2. CDR1 is SGHRS and CDR2 is YFSETQ in the germline V gene. The junction had 3 bases not matched to a gene; V was cut back by 1 base and J by 5 bases. The CDR3 is 15 residues long. DNA for the CDR3: TGCGCCAGCAGCTTGATCCTAGCGGGGGACAATGAGCAGTTCTTC. This codes for CASSLILAGDNEQFF. The full variable domain, completed using reference TRBV5-1 and TRBJ2-1, is KAGVTQTPRYLIKTRGQQVTLSCSPISGHRSVSWYQQTPGQGLQFLFEYFSETQRNKGNFPGRFSGRQFSNSRSEMNVSTLELGDSALYLCASSLILAGDNEQFFGPGTRLTVL.

The rearrangement joins TRBV5-1 to TRBJ2-7, with D uncertain. V was cut by 2 bases and J by 5 bases, with 14 bases left in between. CDR3 length: 14 residues. Germline V gene data show CDR1 as SGHRS and CDR2 as YFSETQ. The CDR3 loop is CASSFPPPRNEQYF. CDR3 bases: TGCGCCAGCAGCTTCCCCCCGCCTAGGAACGAGCAGTACTTC.

This clonotype was observed many times. The J gene is TRBJ2-2, the V gene TRBV12-3 or TRBV12-4; TRBD2 matches 10 bases. J gave up 1 base and V 4 bases, and 6 bases lay outside the gene matches. CDR3 length equals 17 residues. The CDR3 spells CASSSKLAGWNTGELFF. CDR3 DNA: TGTGCCAGCAGTTCCAAACTAGCGGGGTGGAACACCGGGGAGCTGTTTTTT.

The rearrangement links TRBV18 to TRBJ1-2; D is undetermined. CDR1 KGHSH and CDR2 LQKENI come from the germline V gene. Trimming removed 2 bases from V and 5 bases from J, with 12 bases in between. The CDR3 has 14 residues. The CDR3 region has the DNA TGTGCCAGCTCACCATTTACAGAAGAGTATGGCTACACCTTC. Protein: CASSPFTEEYGYTF.

This clonotype was counted a single time. The gene calls are TRBV6-1 and TRBJ1-1, with 8 bases aligning to TRBD1. The CDR3 extends over 14 amino acids. Germline loops: CDR1 MNHNS, CDR2 SASEGT. V shed 6 bases and J 1 base; nucleotides not matched to a gene: 4. CDR3 sequence: CASRRGQANTEAFF. In nucleotides, the CDR3 is TGTGCCAGCAGAAGGGGACAGGCGAACACTGAAGCTTTCTTT.

V gene TRBV5-1 combines with J gene TRBJ2-3, with 9 bases lining up with TRBD2. The CDR3 is 17 amino acids. V was pared by 1 base and J by 5 bases, with 11 bases of the junction left unmatched. The germline V gene encodes CDR1 SGHRS and CDR2 YFSETQ. CDR3 in DNA: TGCGCCAGCAGCTTGAGAGCGGGGGGCTCTTCAGGAGATACGCAGTATTTT. Protein sequence: CASSLRAGGSSGDTQYF. The full variable domain, rest sourced from reference TRBV5-1 and TRBJ2-3, is KAGVTQTPRYLIKTRGQQVTLSCSPISGHRSVSWYQQTPGQGLQFLFEYFSETQRNKGNFPGRFSGRQFSNSRSEMNVSTLELGDSALYLCASSLRAGGSSGDTQYFGPGTRLTVL.

V gene TRBV2 combines with J gene TRBJ2-5; TRBD2 is a possible D gene (6 bases). There are 14 residues in the CDR3. Germline V gene lookup returns CDR1 SNHLY and CDR2 FYNNEI. The germline V and J ends were trimmed by 7 bases and 2 bases, with 14 bases remaining between them. The chain's CDR3 is CASIETREQETQYF. Written as DNA, the CDR3 is TGTGCCAGCATTGAGACTAGAGAACAAGAGACCCAGTACTTC.

This clonotype has at least ten counts. CDR3 nucleotide sequence: TGTGCCAGCAGCCGAAGGACGGATCCCTACGAGCAGTACTTC. Translated: CASSRRTDPYEQYF. The chain employs TRBV2 and TRBJ2-7; D is unresolved. V lost 6 bases, J lost 2 bases, and 14 bases lay in between. The CDR3 covers 14 residues. The germline gives CDR1 SNHLY, CDR2 FYNNEI.

This clonotype occurred many times. J is TRBJ2-3 and V is TRBV18; D unresolved. V dropped 8 bases and J dropped 2 bases, with 8 bases sitting between them. CDR1 is KGHSH and CDR2 is LQKENI in the germline V gene. The CDR3 sequence is 12 residues long. CDR3 bases: TGTGCCAGCAGCCCCTTCACAGATACGCAGTATTTT. Translating gives CASSPFTDTQYF.

The chain has TRBV7-2 and TRBJ2-3; D is uncertain. Germline V gene lookup returns CDR1 SGHTA and CDR2 FQGNSA. The CDR3 has 14 residues. Trimming removed 3 bases from V and 3 bases from J, with 10 bases in between. CDR3 in DNA: TGTGCCAGCAGCTTCCGCACCCCGACAGATACGCAGTATTTT. The encoded protein is CASSFRTPTDTQYF.

This clonotype was detected ten times or more. The rearrangement uses TRBV10-3 and TRBJ1-1, with D unclear. The CDR3 runs to 17 residues. Trimming took off 8 bases at V and 0 bases at J, with 22 bases between the two ends. Looked up from germline, CDR1 is ENHRY and CDR2 is SYGVKD. CDR3 sequence reads: CAIRKRVVMPMNTEAFF. CDR3 nucleotides: TGTGCCATCCGGAAGAGGGTAGTTATGCCCATGAACACTGAAGCTTTCTTT.

This clonotype occurred many times. DNA for the CDR3: TGCGCCAGCAGCTTGGGTCGTTTCAGGGGGAGTGAGCAGTTCTTC. It specifies CASSLGRFRGSEQFF. The J gene is TRBJ2-1, the V gene TRBV5-1; 7 nucleotides agree with TRBD1. CDR1 is SGHRS and CDR2 is YFSETQ in the germline V gene. V gave up 0 bases and J gave up 9 bases; unmatched junction bases: 9. The CDR3 sequence is 15 residues long.

CDR3 DNA sequence: TGCGCCAGCAGCCCAGAAGGGGTCAGGCCGTACACTGAAGCTTTCTTT. The encoded protein is CASSPEGVRPYTEAFF. This chain connects TRBV5-1 to TRBJ1-1; a weak D match, TRBD1 (5 bases). This CDR3 spans 16 amino acids. V lost 4 bases and J lost 3, with 19 bases in between. Germline CDR1 is SGHRS and CDR2 is YFSETQ.

The sample holds a few counts of this clonotype. The V gene is TRBV7-4, the J gene TRBJ2-7; D unresolved. This CDR3 spans 13 amino acids. V lost 5 bases, J lost 5 bases, and 13 bases lay in between. Germline V lookup: CDR1 SGHVT, CDR2 SQSDAQ. CDR3 in amino acids: CASSDGVADEQYF. CDR3 coding DNA: TGTGCCAGCAGCGACGGCGTTGCGGACGAGCAGTACTTC.

This clonotype was counted at least ten times. The rearrangement joins TRBV10-3 to TRBJ1-5; 9 bases line up with TRBD1. The trim removed 10 bases at V and 4 bases at J, leaving 5 bases unmatched. The CDR3 consists of 13 residues. In germline, CDR1 is ENHRY, CDR2 SYGVKD. In DNA form, the CDR3 reads TGTGCCACCGGACAGGGGCTAAATCAGCCCCAGCATTTT. Protein product: CATGQGLNQPQHF.

The chain carries TRBV24-1 and TRBJ2-4, with TRBD1 as a possible D gene (7 bases). Trimming removed 7 bases from V and 9 bases from J, with 12 bases in between. This CDR3 contains 12 residues. Per the germline V gene, CDR1 is KGHDR and CDR2 is SFDVKD. The CDR3 loop reads CATSVQGGIQYF. The CDR3 DNA reads TGTGCCACCAGCGTCCAGGGGGGCATTCAGTACTTC.

This clonotype has ten or more counts. V and J are TRBV20-1 and TRBJ1-5; 11 bases map to TRBD1. Trimming took 5 bases from V and 0 from J; bases not matched to a gene: 6. Looked up from germline, CDR1 is DFQATT and CDR2 is SNEGSKA (reference sequence). The CDR3 extends over 16 amino acids. In nucleotides, the CDR3 is TGCAGTGCTTGGACAGGGGGCGGCGGTAGCAATCAGCCCCAGCATTTT. It yields the protein CSAWTGGGGSNQPQHF.

This clonotype showed up just a few times. This rearrangement joins TRBV20-1 to TRBJ2-7; D remains unclear. V was cut by 3 bases and J by 2 bases, with 8 bases left in between. The CDR3 has 12 residues. Germline CDR1 reads DFQATT; CDR2 reads SNEGSKA (reference sequence). Here the CDR3 reads CSASPDAYEQYF. The CDR3 region has the DNA TGCAGTGCTAGTCCGGATGCCTACGAGCAGTACTTC.

This clonotype was found a few times. The chain joins TRBV7-6 to TRBJ2-5; no clear D. The V gene's germline CDR1 is SGHVS and CDR2 FNYEAQ. V was trimmed by 0 bases and J by 1 base, leaving 12 bases between them. This CDR3 region has 16 residues. The DNA for the CDR3 is TGTGCCAGCAGCTTAGCTGGGTTCGGCAGCCAAGAGACCCAGTACTTC. The encoded protein is CASSLAGFGSQETQYF.